This TCR beta chain was recorded in a study of cytomegalovirus exposure and HLA in healthy donors. Study background: Previous work identified 120 million or so unique TCR beta sequences from about 179 million T cells. Study-level results: The investigators catalogued 150 to 200 TCR beta chains as cytomegalovirus-associated. A later analysis linked around 17,000 TCR beta sequences to HLA alleles at 0.05 false discovery rate.

This clone was found a few times. Antigen: not known. This PCR relied on a set of 60 Vbeta primers and 13 Jbeta primers. TCRdb keeps only in-frame clones here, not all; method: immunoSEQ multiplex PCR. This table holds fewer than 180,000 clones, roughly 77% found once. CDR1 and CDR2 (germline): MGHRA, YSYEKL. This CDR3 is 11 amino acids long. Trimming removed 4 bases from V and 6 bases from J, with 7 bases in between. The J gene is TRBJ2-7, the V gene TRBV4-1; D gene unclear. What was sequenced was PBMCs. This TCR derives from a human donor in good health. This CDR3 reads CASSPSGEQYF. CDR3 nucleotides: TGCGCCAGCAGCCCATCGGGCGAGCAGTACTTC.